This TCR beta chain was retrieved from a study of blood T cell repertoires in COVID-19. In the study overall: From T cells, B-cell-depleted T cells, or PBMCs came the material, which was cDNA or gDNA.

Assay used: immunoSEQ multiplex PCR; TCRdb lists only in-frame clones, some missing. The top ten hold 3.9% of the sample, which has about 350,000 clones, approximately 89% seen once. The CDR3 runs to 12 residues. V shed 4 bases and J shed 8 bases, with 10 bases lying between them. Germline CDR1 is SGDLS and CDR2 is YYNGEE. Recruited during active infection, patients (from Seattle) were subsequently followed longitudinally. Sequencing input: peripheral blood. The V and J genes are TRBV9 and TRBJ2-1; D not certain. The sequence was obtained from a woman aged 60-70 years with COVID-19, enrolled during active disease. The CDR3 spells CASSPLGDEQFF. For the CDR3, the DNA is TGTGCCAGCAGCCCTCTGGGCGATGAGCAGTTCTTC.